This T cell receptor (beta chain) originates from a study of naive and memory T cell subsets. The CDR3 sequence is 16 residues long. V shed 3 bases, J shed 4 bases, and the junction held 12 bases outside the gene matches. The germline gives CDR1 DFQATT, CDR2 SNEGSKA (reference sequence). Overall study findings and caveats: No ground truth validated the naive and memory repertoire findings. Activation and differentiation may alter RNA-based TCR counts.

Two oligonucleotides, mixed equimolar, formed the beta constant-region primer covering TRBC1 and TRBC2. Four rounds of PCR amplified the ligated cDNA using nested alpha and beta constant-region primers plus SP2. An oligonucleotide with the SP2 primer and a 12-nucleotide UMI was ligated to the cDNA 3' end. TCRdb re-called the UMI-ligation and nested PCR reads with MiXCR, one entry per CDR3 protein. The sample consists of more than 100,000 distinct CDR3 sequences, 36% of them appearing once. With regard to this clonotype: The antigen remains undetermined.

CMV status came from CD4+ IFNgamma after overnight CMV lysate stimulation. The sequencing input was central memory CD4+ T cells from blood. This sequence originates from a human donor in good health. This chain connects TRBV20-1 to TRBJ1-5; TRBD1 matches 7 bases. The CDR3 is CSASDAATGRNQPQHF. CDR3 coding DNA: TGCAGTGCTAGTGATGCAGCGACAGGGAGGAATCAGCCCCAGCATTTT.